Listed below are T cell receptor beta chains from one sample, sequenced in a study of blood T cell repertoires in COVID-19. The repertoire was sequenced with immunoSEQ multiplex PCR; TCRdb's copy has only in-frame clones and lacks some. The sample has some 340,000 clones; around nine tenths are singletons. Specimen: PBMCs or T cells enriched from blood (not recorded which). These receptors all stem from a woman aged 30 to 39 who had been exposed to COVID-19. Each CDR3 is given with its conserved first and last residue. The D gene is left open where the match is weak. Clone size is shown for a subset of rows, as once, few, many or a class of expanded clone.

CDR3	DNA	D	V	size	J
CASSPNRENTEAFF	TGTGCCAGCTCACCTAACAGGGAGAACACTGAAGCTTTCTTT	.	TRBV18	.	TRBJ1-1
CASSLVSGPMNTEAFF	TGTGCCAGCAGCTTAGTGTCAGGGCCCATGAACACTGAAGCTTTCTTT	.	TRBV7-2	.	TRBJ1-1
CSVPGLAVNEQFF	TGCAGCGTACCCGGACTAGCGGTTAATGAGCAGTTCTTC	TRBD2	TRBV29-1	.	TRBJ2-1
CASRVAGVGSTGELFF	TGTGCCAGCAGAGTGGCGGGGGTTGGAAGCACCGGGGAGCTGTTTTTT	TRBD2	TRBV7-2	.	TRBJ2-2
CASSLSPGQGRNEQFF	TGTGCCAGCAGTTTATCCCCGGGACAGGGTCGGAATGAGCAGTTCTTC	TRBD1	TRBV28	.	TRBJ2-1
CASSLESTNANEQFF	TGTGCCAGCAGCTTAGAGAGTACTAATGCCAATGAGCAGTTCTTC	.	TRBV11-3	.	TRBJ2-1
CASSLGLVLPDTQYF	TGCGCCAGCAGCCTGGGACTAGTGCTTCCAGATACGCAGTATTTT	TRBD2	TRBV4-3	.	TRBJ2-3
CSDGRRGYGYTF	TGCAGCGATGGGAGGAGAGGGTATGGCTACACCTTC	.	TRBV29-1	.	TRBJ1-2
CASSRHTGIQPQHF	TGCGCCAGCAGCCGGCACACAGGCATTCAGCCCCAGCATTTT	.	TRBV4-1	.	TRBJ1-5
CASSDRAGNQPQHF	TGCGCCAGCTCCGACAGGGCTGGCAATCAGCCCCAGCATTTT	TRBD1	TRBV10-2	.	TRBJ1-5
CASSTLRGTVGGYTF	TGTGCCAGCAGCACCCTCCGTGGCACAGTCGGTGGCTACACCTTC	.	TRBV21-1	.	TRBJ1-2
CASSKDRNTEAFF	TGTGCCAGCAGCAAGGACAGGAACACTGAAGCTTTCTTT	.	TRBV6-5	.	TRBJ1-1
CASSGRQGILPYNSPLHF	TGTGCCAGCAGTGGAAGGCAGGGGATTCTACCCTATAATTCACCCCTCCACTTT	.	TRBV6-1	.	TRBJ1-6
CASTSLNTGELFF	TGTGCCAGCACGTCCTTAAACACCGGGGAGCTGTTTTTT	.	TRBV12-3/TRBV12-4	.	TRBJ2-2
CASSLSRTEYYSNQPQHF	TGTGCCAGCAGCTTGAGTCGAACAGAATATTATAGCAATCAGCCCCAGCATTTT	.	TRBV7-8	.	TRBJ1-5
CASSLDRGNNSPLHF	TGTGCCAGCAGCTTAGACAGGGGGAATAATTCACCCCTCCACTTT	TRBD1	TRBV5-4	few	TRBJ1-6
CASSFVYSDTQYF	TGCGCCAGCAGCTTCGTATATTCGGATACGCAGTATTTT	.	TRBV5-1	.	TRBJ2-3
CASSFTVDTQYF	TGTGCCAGCAGTTTTACGGTGGATACGCAGTATTTT	.	TRBV6-2/TRBV6-3	few	TRBJ2-3
CASSVAWRVSYEQYF	TGCGCCAGCAGCGTGGCTTGGAGAGTTTCCTACGAGCAGTACTTC	.	TRBV5-1	.	TRBJ2-7
CASSEAVQETQYF	TGTGCCAGCAGTGAGGCAGTCCAAGAGACCCAGTACTTC	.	TRBV6-1	.	TRBJ2-5
CSVGQGQGATGELFF	TGCAGCGTTGGCCAGGGGCAGGGGGCCACCGGGGAGCTGTTTTTT	TRBD1	TRBV29-1	.	TRBJ2-2
CASSPTPTWAEQFF	TGTGCCAGCAGCCCTACCCCGACCTGGGCTGAGCAGTTCTTC	.	TRBV2	.	TRBJ2-1
CASSSRGRRRYEQYF	TGTGCCAGCAGCTCGAGGGGGCGACGGCGCTACGAGCAGTACTTC	TRBD1	TRBV7-8	.	TRBJ2-7
CASSLWRGGETQYF	TGTGCCAGCAGCTTGTGGCGGGGCGGGGAGACCCAGTACTTC	.	TRBV5-5	.	TRBJ2-5
CASGLVRGPRDRPHLRGNTIYF	TGTGCTAGTGGTTTGGTAAGGGGCCCTCGGGACAGGCCCCATCTTAGGGGAAACACCATATATTTT	TRBD1	TRBV12-5	.	TRBJ1-3
CASSEAGTPSSYEQYF	TGTGCCAGCAGCGAGGCCGGGACTCCGAGCTCCTACGAGCAGTACTTC	.	TRBV5-6	.	TRBJ2-7
CASSLARPRKETQYF	TGTGCCAGCAGCTTAGCGCGTCCTAGGAAAGAGACCCAGTACTTC	.	TRBV7-2	.	TRBJ2-5
CASSSNRLPALFF	TGTGCCAGCAGCTCGAACAGGCTGCCTGCACTGTTTTTT	.	TRBV7-9	.	TRBJ1-4
CASSQDLINTEAFF	TGCGCCAGCAGCCAAGATCTAATAAACACTGAAGCTTTCTTT	.	TRBV4-1	.	TRBJ1-1
CASSLSAPGGYTF	TGTGCCAGCTCACTCAGCGCCCCGGGAGGCTACACCTTC	.	TRBV18	.	TRBJ1-2
CASSPGPDTQYF	TGTGCCAGCAGCCCTGGGCCAGATACGCAGTATTTT	.	TRBV12-3/TRBV12-4	.	TRBJ2-3
CASSPGGRSYNEQFF	TGTGCCAGCAGCCCTGGGGGCCGATCCTACAATGAGCAGTTCTTC	.	TRBV3-1/TRBV3-2	.	TRBJ2-1
CASEGEGNYGYTF	TGTGCCAGCGAGGGGGAGGGAAACTATGGCTACACCTTC	.	TRBV2	.	TRBJ1-2
CASSPRPGENSPLHF	TGTGCCAGCAGCCCTCGTCCGGGAGAAAATTCACCCCTCCACTTT	.	TRBV7-6	.	TRBJ1-6
CASSEGRGPNEKLFF	TGTGCCAGCAGTGAGGGGAGGGGCCCTAATGAAAAACTGTTTTTT	.	TRBV2	.	TRBJ1-4
CASSLQGGSNQPQHF	TGCGCCAGCAGCTTACAGGGGGGGAGCAATCAGCCCCAGCATTTT	TRBD1	TRBV5-1	.	TRBJ1-5
CAINPGTGQETQYF	TGTGCCATCAACCCCGGGACAGGACAAGAGACCCAGTACTTC	TRBD1	TRBV10-3	.	TRBJ2-5
CASSQGPGQGASNEKLFF	TGTGCCAGCAGCCAAGGCCCGGGACAGGGGGCGAGTAATGAAAAACTGTTTTTT	TRBD1	TRBV4-2	.	TRBJ1-4
CASSLGQGVGYTF	TGTGCCAGCAGCCTAGGACAGGGGGTTGGCTACACCTTC	TRBD1	TRBV13	.	TRBJ1-2
CASSFLGGSYEQYF	TGTGCCAGCAGCTTCTTGGGGGGGTCCTACGAGCAGTACTTC	TRBD2	TRBV7-9	.	TRBJ2-7
CASSKDRNTEAFF	TGTGCCAGCAGTAAGGACAGGAACACTGAAGCTTTCTTT	.	TRBV2	.	TRBJ1-1
CASSSGLDRNTEAFF	TGTGCCAGCAGCTCAGGACTAGACAGGAACACTGAAGCTTTCTTT	.	TRBV7-6	.	TRBJ1-1
CASILIRTGRAFNSPLHF	TGTGCCAGCATTCTGATCCGGACAGGGAGAGCCTTTAATTCACCCCTCCACTTT	TRBD1	TRBV6-4	.	TRBJ1-6
CASSVAPHNEQFF	TGTGCCAGCAGCGTAGCTCCCCACAATGAGCAGTTCTTC	.	TRBV9	.	TRBJ2-1
CASKRDRASGANVLTF	TGTGCCAGCAAACGGGACAGGGCCTCTGGGGCCAACGTCCTGACTTTC	TRBD1	TRBV2	.	TRBJ2-6
CAISGGQGSRSPLHF	TGTGCCATCAGTGGGGGGCAGGGAAGTCGGTCACCCCTCCACTTT	.	TRBV10-3	few	TRBJ1-6
CASSLTGTREETQYF	TGCGCCAGCAGCTTAACCGGGACTAGGGAAGAGACCCAGTACTTC	TRBD2	TRBV5-1	.	TRBJ2-5
CSAKAGTGSGNTIYF	TGCAGCGCTAAGGCCGGGACAGGCTCTGGAAACACCATATATTTT	TRBD1	TRBV29-1	.	TRBJ1-3
CASSQRDRSNQPQHF	TGCGCCAGCAGCCAGAGAGATCGGAGCAATCAGCCCCAGCATTTT	.	TRBV4-1	many	TRBJ1-5
CASSSGGLRPELWIQYF	TGTGCCAGCAGCTCGGGGGGGTTAAGGCCTGAGCTGTGGATTCAGTACTTC	TRBD2	TRBV11-2	.	TRBJ2-4
CASSYSRPGELFF	TGTGCCAGCAGTTACTCGCGCCCCGGGGAGCTGTTTTTT	.	TRBV6-2/TRBV6-3	.	TRBJ2-2
CATGGGGTQPQHF	TGTGCCACCGGAGGCGGGGGGACTCAGCCCCAGCATTTT	.	TRBV6-6	.	TRBJ1-5
CASSGRGGQVNQPQHF	TGTGCCAGCAGCGGGAGGGGGGGGCAGGTAAATCAGCCCCAGCATTTT	.	TRBV7-8	once	TRBJ1-5
CATSDTGTGDTDTQYF	TGTGCCACCAGTGATACGGGGACAGGGGACACAGATACGCAGTATTTT	TRBD1	TRBV24-1	once	TRBJ2-3
CASSSGLAGGPGELFF	TGTGCCAGCAGTTCGGGACTAGCGGGGGGTCCCGGGGAGCTGTTTTTT	TRBD2	TRBV27	.	TRBJ2-2
CASSYSSTEAFF	TGTGCCAGCAGTTACTCCAGTACTGAAGCTTTCTTT	.	TRBV6-2/TRBV6-3	.	TRBJ1-1
CASSHASGGNNEQFF	TGCGCCAGCAGCCACGCTAGCGGGGGAAACAATGAGCAGTTCTTC	TRBD2	TRBV4-1	.	TRBJ2-1
CASSYGQGAYEQYF	TGTGCCAGCAGTTACGGGCAGGGGGCCTACGAGCAGTACTTC	TRBD1	TRBV6-6	.	TRBJ2-7
CATSPRQGVSSPLHF	TGTGCCACCAGCCCCCGGCAGGGGGTAAGTTCACCCCTCCACTTT	TRBD1	TRBV15	.	TRBJ1-6